This TCR beta chain emerged from a study of T-cell reconstitution after alpha-beta-depleted transplantation in children. Germline V gene sequence: CDR1 SGHRS, CDR2 YFSETQ. V shed 4 bases and J shed 9 bases, with 14 bases lying between them. The CDR3 covers 12 residues. A TCRbeta library incorporating unique molecular identifiers was prepared. MiXCR, applied by TCRdb to the PCR reads, yields one record per CDR3 protein. The sample has around 420,000 distinct CDR3 sequences; 15% to 20% are singletons. This specimen was PBMCs, mostly from graft donor cells, taken 360 days after TCRalphabeta/CD19-depleted stem cell transplant. This sequence was found in a boy under two years old who had a stem cell transplant for Wiskott-Aldrich syndrome, so the T cells may come from the graft donor. This chain uses TRBV5-1 with TRBJ2-7; no clear D gene. The CDR3 DNA follows: TGCGCCAGCAGCGACCCGGGCCGGGCGCAGTACTTC. Translating it yields CASSDPGRAQYF.